The 17 T cell receptor beta chains given below trace back to one sample, sequenced in a study of shared clonotypes between healthy human individuals. Profiled with immunoSEQ multiplex PCR; TCRdb holds only in-frame clones, not every one. The sample comprises about 1.1 million clones, roughly 80% of which are singletons, and 0.89% rests with the top ten. Sample: memory CD4+ T cells from PBMCs. Subset denoted: CD45RA-negative fraction. The receptor set was obtained from a man between 18 and 29 years old in good health. Some clones in this sample may be carry-over from other donors' samples.

This clone has a handful of counts. The chain links TRBV30 to TRBJ1-5; the D gene is possibly TRBD1 (6 bases). V lost 2 bases and J 3 bases, leaving 8 bases between the germline ends. The CDR3 runs to 13 residues. Germline CDR1 reads GTSNPN; CDR2 reads SVGIG (reference sequence). CDR3 amino acids: CAWSPGANQPQHF. The CDR3 coding sequence is TGTGCCTGGAGTCCGGGGGCCAATCAGCCCCAGCATTTT.

A single count supports this clone. The chain uses TRBV19 and TRBJ2-2; TRBD1 aligns across 7 bases. V trimming: 4 bases; J trimming: 2 bases; junction bases outside the gene matches: 4. There are 15 residues in the CDR3. Germline V gives CDR1 LNHDA, CDR2 SQIVND (reference sequence). CDR3 residues: CASSTGQHNTGELFF. In DNA form, the CDR3 reads TGTGCCAGTAGTACGGGACAGCATAACACCGGGGAGCTGTTTTTT. Full variable domain (rest looked up from reference TRBV19 and TRBJ2-2): DGGITQSPKYLFRKEGQNVTLSCEQNLNHDAMYWYRQDPGQGLRLIYYSQIVNDFQKGDIAEGYSVSREKKESFPLTVTSAQKNPTAFYLCASSTGQHNTGELFFGEGSRLTVL.

The chain links TRBV7-9 to TRBJ2-2; D gene unclear. The CDR3 is 13 amino acids. Trimming took off 3 bases at V and 1 base at J, with 3 bases between the two ends. Germline assignment: CDR1 SEHNR and CDR2 FQNEAQ (reference sequence). CDR3 DNA sequence: TGTGCCAGCAGCTTGCGGAACACCGGGGAGCTGTTTTTT. This sequence encodes CASSLRNTGELFF.

The chain carries TRBV5-1 and TRBJ2-5, with D perhaps TRBD2 (5 bases). Trimming removed 4 bases at V and 5 bases at J, with 24 bases between. The germline V gene encodes CDR1 SGHRS and CDR2 YFSETQ. The CDR3 runs to 17 residues. CDR3 DNA sequence: TGCGCCAGCAGCCCGATCATCAGCGGAGTTCCGACGGAGACCCAGTACTTC. Its translation is CASSPIISGVPTETQYF.

The table lists this clone with many counts. At the DNA level, this CDR3 is encoded by other sequences in the same sample as well. J is TRBJ1-4 and V is TRBV29-1; D gene uncertain. In germline, CDR1 is SQVTM, CDR2 ANQGSEA. CDR3 length equals 13 residues. Trimming took off 6 bases at V and 5 bases at J, with 13 bases between the two ends. In DNA form, the CDR3 reads TGCAGCGTCCGAAAGTCTCCGAATGAAAAACTGTTTTTT. It encodes CSVRKSPNEKLFF.

This chain connects TRBV30 to TRBJ1-5; maybe TRBD1 (5 bases). Germline-derived CDR1 and CDR2 are GTSNPN and SVGIG (reference sequence). The CDR3 is made up of 15 amino acids. Trimming took off 1 base at V and 7 bases at J, with 17 bases between the two ends. As DNA, the CDR3 is TGTGCCTGGAGTGGTCCCGGGTGGAGGGACCAGCCCCAGCATTTT. This sequence encodes CAWSGPGWRDQPQHF.

The genes are TRBV5-6 and TRBJ1-3; no clear D. CDR3 size: 16 residues. Trimming removed 5 bases at V and 4 bases at J, with 19 bases between. The V gene's germline CDR1 is SGHDT and CDR2 YYEEEE. The CDR3 DNA reads as TGTGCCAGCAGTATCCGGCCCACCGGGGTGGGAAACACCATATATTTT. Translating it yields CASSIRPTGVGNTIYF.

Note on this clone: This CDR3 is also generated by other DNA sequences in the sample. CDR3 amino acids: CASSLDRGNQPQHF. CDR3 bases: TGTGCCAGCAGCCTCGACAGGGGCAATCAGCCCCAGCATTTT. The rearrangement links TRBV7-2 to TRBJ1-5; 7 bases are shared with TRBD1. CDR3 size: 14 residues. Germline CDR1 reads SGHTA; CDR2 reads FQGNSA. The ends lost 5 bases at V and 2 bases at J; junction bases unmatched: 3.

A remark on this clone: Other DNA sequences in the sample encode the same CDR3. J is TRBJ1-1 and V is TRBV28; D is unclear. The CDR3 length is 12 residues. V lost 1 base and J lost 3, with 3 bases in between. The germline CDR1 and CDR2 sequences are MDHEN and SYDVKM. The CDR3 spells CASSLSYTEAFF. The CDR3 bases are TGTGCCAGCAGTTTATCTTACACTGAAGCTTTCTTT. Looking up the rest from reference TRBV28 and TRBJ1-1 gives the full variable domain: DVKVTQSSRYLVKRTGEKVFLECVQDMDHENMFWYRQDPGLGLRLIYFSYDVKMKEKGDIPEGYSVSREKKERFSLILESASTNQTSMYLCASSLSYTEAFFGQGTRLTVV.

The chain couples TRBV2 to TRBJ2-7, with 8 bases aligning to TRBD1. The CDR3 sequence is 14 residues long. Germline V gives CDR1 SNHLY, CDR2 FYNNEI. The junction had 5 bases not matched to a gene; V was cut back by 3 bases and J by 4 bases. CDR3 region: CASSETGVGYEQYF. CDR3 in DNA: TGTGCCAGCAGTGAGACAGGGGTGGGGTACGAGCAGTACTTC.

This rearrangement joins TRBV30 to TRBJ1-2, with a tentative D call TRBD1 (5 bases). Germline assignment: CDR1 GTSNPN and CDR2 SVGIG (reference sequence). This CDR3 is 13 amino acids long. V was clipped by 3 bases and J by 2 bases, with 10 bases between them. As DNA, the CDR3 is TGTGCCTGGAGATCGCCAGGGAACTATGGCTACACCTTC. Translating it yields CAWRSPGNYGYTF.

This clone was recorded once. The gene calls are TRBV19 and TRBJ2-1; TRBD2 matches 10 bases. Germline V gives CDR1 LNHDA, CDR2 SQIVND (reference sequence). V was pared by 0 bases and J by 0 bases, with 5 bases of the junction left unmatched. The length of the CDR3 is 18 residues. The CDR3: CASSIDGTSGTSYNEQFF. Here the CDR3 DNA reads TGTGCCAGTAGTATAGATGGTACTAGCGGGACCTCCTACAATGAGCAGTTCTTC.

V usage is TRBV15 and J usage is TRBJ1-1; TRBD1 might be the D (5 bases). This CDR3 contains 13 residues. CDR1 and CDR2 (germline): LNHNV, YYDKDF (reference sequence). Trimming left V 1 base short and J 10 bases short, with 13 bases between. In nucleotides, the CDR3 is TGTGCCACCAGCAGAGGACAGCTTAGAGGAGCTTTCTTT. It codes for CATSRGQLRGAFF.

The chain uses TRBV18 and TRBJ1-5, with D maybe TRBD1 (6 bases). CDR1 KGHSH and CDR2 LQKENI come from the germline V gene. This CDR3 contains 16 residues. V was shortened by 6 bases and J by 1 base, with 16 bases between the two germline ends. The DNA for the CDR3 is TGTGCCAGCTCGCTTTTGGGGGGCCAAAGCAATCAGCCCCAGCATTTT. Translating it yields CASSLLGGQSNQPQHF.

About this clone itself: This sample includes further DNA sequences coding for the same CDR3. V usage is TRBV5-1 and J usage is TRBJ2-5; D call uncertain. Germline lookup yields CDR1 SGHRS and CDR2 YFSETQ. Trimming left V 4 bases short and J 2 bases short, with 9 bases between. This CDR3 contains 13 residues. DNA of the CDR3: TGCGCCAGCAGCCGGACCGAACAAGAGACCCAGTACTTC. Amino acids: CASSRTEQETQYF. The full variable domain, with the rest looked up from reference TRBV5-1 and TRBJ2-5, is KAGVTQTPRYLIKTRGQQVTLSCSPISGHRSVSWYQQTPGQGLQFLFEYFSETQRNKGNFPGRFSGRQFSNSRSEMNVSTLELGDSALYLCASSRTEQETQYFGPGTRLLVL.

The J gene is TRBJ2-7, the V gene TRBV5-4; D is possibly TRBD2 (5 bases). V dropped 0 bases and J dropped 3 bases, with 13 bases sitting between them. Germline assignment: CDR1 SGHNT and CDR2 YYREEE (reference sequence). The CDR3 spans 15 residues. CDR3 sequence: CASSLVGSSFYEQYF. The CDR3 bases are TGTGCCAGCAGCTTGGTTGGGAGTTCCTTCTACGAGCAGTACTTC.

This clone was seen once. The J gene is TRBJ1-2, the V gene TRBV6-5; D is uncertain. This CDR3 is built from 15 residues. Germline values: CDR1 MNHEY, CDR2 SVGAGI. V gave up 7 bases and J gave up 7 bases, with 22 bases separating them. CDR3 sequence: CASTPNAGGVGGYTF. CDR3 DNA: TGTGCCAGCACCCCAAACGCGGGCGGAGTCGGTGGCTACACCTTC.